Each of the 26 T cell receptor beta chains below was sequenced from the same sample in a study of blood T cell repertoires in COVID-19. TCRdb's copy holds only in-frame clones and misses some; the assay was immunoSEQ multiplex PCR. Found here are more than 50,000 clones, about 78% of them singletons; the top ten hold 40% to 60%. Source material: peripheral blood. The origin of the receptors is a woman at least 80 years old with acute or convalescent COVID-19.

The chain couples TRBV27 to TRBJ2-7; 8 nucleotides agree with TRBD2. The V gene's germline CDR1 is MNHEY and CDR2 SMNVEV (reference sequence). The junction had 6 bases not matched to a gene; V was cut back by 3 bases and J by 2 bases. The CDR3 runs to 15 residues. CDR3 in amino acids: CASSFESGGTYEQYF. CDR3 DNA: TGTGCCAGCAGTTTCGAGAGCGGGGGAACCTACGAGCAGTACTTC.

The chain links TRBV28 to TRBJ2-7; 7 positions match TRBD2. The CDR3 has 18 amino acids. The germline gives CDR1 MDHEN, CDR2 SYDVKM. V lost 2 bases to trimming and J lost 5 bases; unmatched junction nucleotides: 18. CDR3: CASSLELIYGRAEHEQYF. Written as DNA, the CDR3 is TGTGCCAGCAGTTTAGAGTTGATATATGGGAGGGCCGAACACGAGCAGTACTTC.

This chain uses TRBV7-2 with TRBJ1-5; D uncertain. CDR1 is SGHTA and CDR2 is FQGNSA in the germline V gene. V lost 1 base and J lost 3, with 10 bases in between. There are 15 residues in the CDR3. CDR3 coding DNA: TGTGCCAGCAGCTTAGTAGCGGGGTTCAATCAGCCCCAGCATTTT. Translation gives CASSLVAGFNQPQHF.

This sequence joins TRBV20-1 and TRBJ2-7; tentative D call: TRBD2 (6 bases). The CDR3 totals 15 residues. The germline V and J ends were trimmed by 3 bases and 2 bases, with 17 bases remaining between them. Germline CDR1 is DFQATT and CDR2 is SNEGSKA (reference sequence). CDR3 in DNA: TGCAGTGCTAGTCCCGGGGGTACCGTGGCCTACGAGCAGTACTTC. The encoded protein is CSASPGGTVAYEQYF.

This chain joins TRBV10-3 and TRBJ2-7; TRBD2 aligns across 13 bases. The CDR3 loop spans 15 amino acids. Germline CDR1 is ENHRY and CDR2 is SYGVKD. J lost 6 bases, V lost 3 bases, and 5 bases had no gene match. The CDR3 loop is CAISERTSGRGEQYF. Written as DNA, the CDR3 is TGTGCCATCAGTGAACGGACTAGCGGGAGAGGCGAGCAGTACTTC.

The V and J genes are TRBV28 and TRBJ1-1; 10 bases are a match to TRBD1. In germline, CDR1 is MDHEN, CDR2 SYDVKM. CDR3 size: 16 residues. J gave up 3 bases and V 4 bases, and 8 bases lay outside the gene matches. Here the CDR3 DNA reads TGTGCCAGCAGTTCCGGCGGGACAGGGGCGGACACTGAAGCTTTCTTT. It yields the protein CASSSGGTGADTEAFF.

The chain carries TRBV18 and TRBJ1-5; D gene uncertain. Germline V lookup: CDR1 KGHSH, CDR2 LQKENI. Trimming took off 9 bases at V and 2 bases at J, with 8 bases between the two ends. This CDR3 spans 12 amino acids. The CDR3 sequence: CARTKGNQPQHF. CDR3 coding DNA: TGTGCCAGGACTAAGGGCAATCAGCCCCAGCATTTT.

The chain carries TRBV21-1 and TRBJ2-5; the tabulated D call, TRBD2, remains unverified against the DNA. TRBV21-1 is a pseudogene segment. The CDR3 consists of 14 residues. CDR3 residues: CASLPRYVGGAQYF. CDR3 sequence (DNA): TGTGCCAGCCTTCCACGGTATGTAGGGGGGGCCCAGTACTTC.

The chain joins TRBV2 to TRBJ1-1; D possibly corresponds to TRBD1 (6 bases). V lost 6 bases, J lost 1 base, and 9 bases lay in between. Germline-derived CDR1 and CDR2 are SNHLY and FYNNEI. This CDR3 contains 13 residues. The CDR3 sequence: CASSTGTNTEAFF. The CDR3, as DNA: TGTGCCAGCAGCACAGGGACGAACACTGAAGCTTTCTTT.

Here the CDR3 DNA reads TGTGCCAGCAGCCAAGTGGTCGGGAGCGGGTACGAGCAGTACTTC. Protein sequence: CASSQVVGSGYEQYF. This chain uses TRBV4-2 with TRBJ2-7; perhaps TRBD2 as D (6 bases). CDR1 is LGHNA, CDR2 YNFKEQ, per germline. The V end lost 1 base, the J end lost 4 bases, and 14 bases lay between the germline ends. The CDR3 has 15 residues.

This chain's CDR3 is CASSQDRGLNEQFF. As DNA, the CDR3 is TGTGCCAGCAGTCAGGACAGGGGGCTAAATGAGCAGTTCTTC. The V and J genes are TRBV25-1 and TRBJ2-1; TRBD1 matches 11 bases. The CDR3 contains 14 residues. Germline loops: CDR1 MGHDK, CDR2 SYGVNS. The trim removed 5 bases at V and 7 bases at J, leaving 4 bases unmatched.

The chain recombines TRBV11-2 with TRBJ1-1; D not resolved. V was clipped by 2 bases and J by 4 bases, with 11 bases between them. CDR1 and CDR2 (germline): SGHAT, FQNNGV. The CDR3 is made up of 14 amino acids. CDR3: CASSLSRGGTEAFF. As DNA, the CDR3 is TGTGCCAGCAGCTTAAGTCGTGGCGGCACTGAAGCTTTCTTT.

A note on this clone: An end of the junction differs from the germline gene, which may be a read error. This sequence joins TRBV7-9 and TRBJ2-5; D is perhaps TRBD1 (6 bases). The CDR3 is 15 residues long. Germline CDR1 is SEHNR and CDR2 is FQNEAQ (reference sequence). DNA for the CDR3: TGTGCCAGCAGCTGGGGGCTTTCGGGCCAAGGGACCCAGTACTTC. It translates to CASSWGLSGQGTQYF.

The chain recombines TRBV6-5 with TRBJ2-5; 9 bases are shared with TRBD2. The CDR3 runs to 16 residues. Germline V lookup: CDR1 MNHEY, CDR2 SVGAGI. Germline trimming cut 2 bases from V and 2 bases from J; bases unmatched to any gene: 6. CDR3 sequence reads: CASSYGVAGAQETQYF. The CDR3 coding sequence is TGTGCCAGCAGTTACGGCGTAGCGGGAGCGCAAGAGACCCAGTACTTC.

V is TRBV6-6 and J is TRBJ2-2, with D unresolved. The germline CDR1 and CDR2 sequences are MNHNY and SVGAGI (reference sequence). This CDR3 region has 14 residues. V was shortened by 4 bases and J by 4 bases, with 10 bases between the two germline ends. CDR3 nucleotides: TGTGCCAGCAGTTCCGAGGCTTCCACCGGGGAGCTGTTTTTT. Its protein is CASSSEASTGELFF.

The chain links TRBV18 to TRBJ2-2; 12 bases align to TRBD2. V lost 1 base and J lost 5; bases outside the gene matches: 11. CDR1 is KGHSH, CDR2 LQKENI, per germline. The CDR3 consists of 19 residues. The CDR3 DNA reads as TGTGCCAGCTCACCACGACCGCTAGCGGGAGGGCCTCGTACCGGGGAGCTGTTTTTT. Its translation: CASSPRPLAGGPRTGELFF.

CDR3 nucleotides: TGTGCCTGGAGTGTACGAGGATTTCAGCCCCAGCATTTT. As protein: CAWSVRGFQPQHF. The V gene is TRBV30, the J gene TRBJ1-5; no reliable D call. V lost 0 bases and J lost 6, with 9 bases in between. The length of the CDR3 is 13 residues. CDR1 is GTSNPN, CDR2 SVGIG, per germline (reference sequence).

In this sample, this clone turned up once. V usage is TRBV11-1 and J usage is TRBJ2-1; 10 nucleotides agree with TRBD2. The CDR3 is made up of 16 amino acids. The germline CDR1 and CDR2 sequences are SGHAT and FQDESV (reference sequence). Germline trimming cut 5 bases from V and 7 bases from J; bases unmatched to any gene: 11. This CDR3 reads CASSPNSGRAGNEQFF. The CDR3 DNA sequence: TGTGCCAGCAGCCCGAACAGCGGGAGGGCCGGTAATGAGCAGTTCTTC. The variable domain in full, completed from reference TRBV11-1 and TRBJ2-1, reads EAEVAQSPRYKITEKSQAVAFWCDPISGHATLYWYRQILGQGPELLVQFQDESVVDDSQLPKDRFSAERLKGVDSTLKIQPAELGDSAMYLCASSPNSGRAGNEQFFGPGTRLTVL.

This clone was recorded at least ten times. In nucleotides, the CDR3 is TGTGCCAGTAGCCGCCGGGAGGGAGGCAATCAGCCCCAGCATTTT. Translation gives CASSRREGGNQPQHF. The V gene is TRBV19, the J gene TRBJ1-5; no reliable D call. The CDR3 length is 15 residues. Germline V gene data show CDR1 as LNHDA and CDR2 as SQIVND (reference sequence). Trimming took 6 bases from V and 2 from J, leaving 14 bases between them.

This clone was recorded only once. The chain recombines TRBV30 with TRBJ1-6, with D hard to call. CDR3 size: 12 residues. Germline-derived CDR1 and CDR2 are GTSNPN and SVGIG (reference sequence). V was shortened by 3 bases and J by 7 bases, with 7 bases between the two germline ends. The CDR3 region has the DNA TGTGCCTGGAGAAGAGAAAATTCACCCCTCCACTTT. As protein: CAWRRENSPLHF.

The chain carries TRBV5-1 and TRBJ1-1; D not certain. The V end lost 0 bases, the J end lost 1 base, and 7 bases lay between the germline ends. The CDR3 covers 14 residues. In germline, CDR1 is SGHRS, CDR2 YFSETQ. The CDR3 sequence is CASSLGASNTEAFF. In nucleotides, the CDR3 is TGCGCCAGCAGCTTGGGGGCATCGAACACTGAAGCTTTCTTT.

This sequence joins TRBV19 and TRBJ2-1; TRBD2 might be the D (5 bases). Between the trimmed V and J ends, which lost 1 base and 6 bases, there was a span of 7 bases. This CDR3 is 13 amino acids long. The germline V gene encodes CDR1 LNHDA and CDR2 SQIVND (reference sequence). The CDR3 DNA reads TGTGCCAGTAGTATAGCGGGAATCAATGAGCAGTTCTTC. Protein sequence: CASSIAGINEQFF.

The gene calls are TRBV29-1 and TRBJ2-7; 14 bases align to TRBD2. CDR1 is SQVTM and CDR2 is ANQGSEA in the germline V gene. The CDR3 is 12 amino acids. V shed 7 bases, J shed 6 bases, and the junction held 2 bases outside the gene matches. CDR3 sequence reads: CSAGLAGGEQYF. The CDR3 region has the DNA TGCAGCGCAGGACTAGCGGGAGGCGAGCAGTACTTC.

V gene TRBV28 combines with J gene TRBJ2-1; 7 bases fit TRBD2. J gave up 7 bases and V 8 bases, and 14 bases lay outside the gene matches. CDR3 length: 15 amino acids. Looked up from germline, CDR1 is MDHEN and CDR2 is SYDVKM. CDR3 bases: TGTGCCAGCGGCCTCGGGACTACCTCGGGAAATGAGCAGTTCTTC. It codes for CASGLGTTSGNEQFF.

V gene TRBV28 combines with J gene TRBJ1-6, with D tentatively TRBD1 (5 bases). The CDR3 sequence is 14 residues long. Germline V gives CDR1 MDHEN, CDR2 SYDVKM. Deletions cut 4 bases from V and 8 bases from J, with 12 bases between. CDR3 sequence: CASSSGGGHSPLHF. CDR3 bases: TGTGCCAGCAGTTCCGGGGGTGGTCATTCACCCCTCCACTTT.

In this sample, this clone turned up a few times. V and J are TRBV29-1 and TRBJ2-7; weak D call: TRBD1 (6 bases). CDR3 size: 14 residues. The V end was cut by 6 bases, the J end by 4 bases, with 19 bases between. Germline lookup yields CDR1 SQVTM and CDR2 ANQGSEA. For the CDR3, the DNA is TGCAGCGTAGCAATAGGGGGTGAGCAGTACGAGCAGTACTTC. Translating gives CSVAIGGEQYEQYF.